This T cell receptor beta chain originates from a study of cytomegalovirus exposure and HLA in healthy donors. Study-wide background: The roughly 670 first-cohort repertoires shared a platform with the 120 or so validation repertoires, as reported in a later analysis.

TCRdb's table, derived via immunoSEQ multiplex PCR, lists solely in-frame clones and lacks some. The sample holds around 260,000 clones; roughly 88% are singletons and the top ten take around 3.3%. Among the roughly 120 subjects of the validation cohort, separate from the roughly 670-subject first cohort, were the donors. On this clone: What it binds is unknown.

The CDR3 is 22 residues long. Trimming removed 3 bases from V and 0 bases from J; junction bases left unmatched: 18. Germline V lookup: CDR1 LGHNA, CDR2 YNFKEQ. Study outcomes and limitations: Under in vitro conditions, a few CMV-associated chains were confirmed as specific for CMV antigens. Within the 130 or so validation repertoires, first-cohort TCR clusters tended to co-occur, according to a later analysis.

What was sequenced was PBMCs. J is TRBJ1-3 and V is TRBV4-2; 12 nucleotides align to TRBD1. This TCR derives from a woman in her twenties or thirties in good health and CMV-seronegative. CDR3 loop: CASSHPKGGTGGRGRSGNTIYF. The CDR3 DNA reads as TGTGCCAGCAGCCACCCCAAGGGGGGGACAGGGGGCCGAGGTCGCTCTGGAAACACCATATATTTT.